The 4 T cell receptor beta chains listed next were all sequenced from one sample in a study of blood T cell repertoires in COVID-19. Libraries were prepared by immunoSEQ multiplex PCR; TCRdb keeps only in-frame clonotypes and omits some of them. The sample consists of roughly 80,000 clones, approximately 80% of them appearing once. Sequencing was done on a sample of peripheral blood. Every receptor here comes from a man over 45 with acute or convalescent COVID-19.

This clone appeared a few times. This chain uses TRBV4-2 with TRBJ2-4; TRBD1 agrees at 8 bases. V lost 0 bases, J lost 2 bases, and 9 bases stayed unmatched. Germline lookup yields CDR1 LGHNA and CDR2 YNFKEQ. The CDR3 is made up of 18 amino acids. The CDR3 DNA sequence: TGTGCCAGCAGCCAAGAGGGGACGACAGGGGCTCCCAAAAACATTCAGTACTTC. It yields the protein CASSQEGTTGAPKNIQYF.

The chain joins TRBV27 to TRBJ2-7; tentative D call: TRBD2 (5 bases). V was trimmed by 8 bases and J by 7 bases, leaving 9 bases between them. The CDR3 is 10 amino acids. Germline assignment: CDR1 MNHEY and CDR2 SMNVEV (reference sequence). In DNA, the CDR3 is TGTGCCAGCGGAAGAGGGGAGCAGTACTTC. Protein sequence: CASGRGEQYF.

The chain links TRBV14 to TRBJ2-5; D ambiguous. The germline V gene has CDR1 SGHDN and CDR2 FVKESK. Trimming left V 2 bases short and J 2 bases short, with 12 bases between. The CDR3 covers 15 residues. CDR3 protein: CASSQLPPRQETQYF. The DNA of the CDR3 is TGTGCCAGCAGCCAACTCCCCCCTAGACAAGAGACCCAGTACTTC.

As regards this clone: Its ends do not fully match the called genes, so a read error is possible. V is TRBV4-2 and J is TRBJ1-2; D might be TRBD1 (6 bases). CDR1 and CDR2 from the germline V gene are LGHNA and YNFKEQ. This CDR3 region has 15 residues. CDR3 in amino acids: CVSSQVGSETGANTF. The CDR3 DNA follows: TGTGTCAGCAGCCAAGTTGGGTCGGAGACAGGTGCGAACACCTTC.